This TCR beta chain appears in the sequencing data of a study of T cell changes during pregnancy in multiple sclerosis. The CDR3 sequence is 16 residues long. Per the germline V gene, CDR1 is KGHSH and CDR2 is LQKENI. J was trimmed by 4 bases and V by 3 bases; bases with no gene match: 6. Clones were read by immunoSEQ multiplex PCR, and TCRdb kept only the in-frame ones, dropping some. The table lists 30,000 to 35,000 clones, about 91% of them singletons. This rearrangement joins TRBV18 to TRBJ2-1; 10 positions agree with TRBD2. Material: CD4+ T cells from peripheral blood mononuclear cells, obtained in the first trimester of pregnancy. The receptor comes from a female donor in good health, enrolled as a control in a pregnancy study. The CDR3 coding sequence is TGTGCCAGCTCACCTCCGCTAGCGGGGGTTTACAATGAGCAGTTCTTC. This gives the protein CASSPPLAGVYNEQFF.